This T cell receptor (beta chain) was profiled in a study of blood T cells in healthy people across ages. General study points: The lack of PBMC sorting stopped any conclusive naive versus antigen-experienced comparison.

The CDR3 length is 16 residues. The germline CDR1 and CDR2 sequences are SGHNT and YYREEE (reference sequence). Donors each provided about 9.5 milliliters of peripheral blood. PBMCs, at least 6 million per sample, were isolated. Through a sample-barcoded 5' primer and a J-beta primer mix, a second PCR was run for about 6 to 12 cycles. TCRdb reprocessed the 5' RACE reads with MiXCR, giving one entry per CDR3 protein. The table records roughly 500,000 distinct CDR3 sequences, approximately 27% of them present only once. Concerning this clonotype itself: As yet, its antigen is unknown. The germline gene is not matched at one end of the junction; a read error may be the cause.

The chain employs TRBV5-4 and TRBJ2-5; no clear D. The receptor was derived from a woman in her sixties or seventies in good health. Sequencing input: blood. The CDR3 reads CASRLGISSQQETQYF. CDR3 DNA: TGTGCCAGCCGCTTGGGGATATCCTCTCAGCAGGAGACCCAGTACTTC.